Each of the 2 T cell receptor beta chains below was sequenced from the same sample in a study of cytomegalovirus exposure and HLA in healthy donors. The primer mix had 60 Vbeta and 13 Jbeta primers. Repertoires were generated with immunoSEQ multiplex PCR, while TCRdb's copy carries only in-frame clones and drops some. The sample consists of around 100,000 clones, around 83% of them appearing once. What was sequenced was PBMCs. The receptor source for this set is a man younger than 45 in good health and CMV-seropositive.

This clone has a single count. The V call is TRBV18, the J call TRBJ2-2; the match to TRBD1 covers 10 bases. The CDR3 runs to 15 residues. Germline CDR1 KGHSH, CDR2 LQKENI. J gave up 3 bases and V 5 bases, and 3 bases lay outside the gene matches. The CDR3 loop reads CASSRDRGDTGELFF. As DNA, the CDR3 is TGTGCCAGCTCAAGGGACAGGGGAGACACCGGGGAGCTGTTTTTT.

This chain uses TRBV10-1 with TRBJ1-1; 7 nucleotides align to TRBD1. CDR1 is WNHNN, CDR2 SYGVQD, per germline (reference sequence). V shed 3 bases, J shed 3 bases, and the junction held 4 bases outside the gene matches. CDR3 length: 14 amino acids. As DNA, the CDR3 is TGCGCCAGCAGTGAATACCAGGGGGACACTGAAGCTTTCTTT. This codes for CASSEYQGDTEAFF.